This T cell receptor (beta chain) was captured in a study of blood T cells in healthy people across ages. For the study at large: Per every two T cells, about one barcoded beta molecule was captured by template switching.

The donors, aged 6 to 90, were healthy Caucasians from Russia. Primers used in a second PCR of roughly 6 to 12 cycles were a sample-barcoded 5' primer and a J-beta primer mix. TCRdb ran MiXCR on the 5' RACE reads and lists one entry per CDR3 protein. The data contain 950,000 to 1,200,000 distinct CDR3 sequences, 35% to 40% of them singletons. Study-wide points: The study found TCR beta diversity correlated strongly with naive T cell percentage.

V shed 6 bases and J shed 5 bases, with 11 bases lying between them. Germline CDR1 SGDLS, CDR2 YYNGEE. The CDR3 sequence is 12 residues long. As concerns this clonotype: What it recognizes is unknown.

This receptor was identified in a man between 18 and 29 years old in good health. The chain couples TRBV9 to TRBJ1-2, with no clear D. Material for sequencing was blood. CDR3 nucleotide sequence: TGTGCCAGCACCCAGTCCCCGTATGGCTACACCTTC. Residues: CASTQSPYGYTF.